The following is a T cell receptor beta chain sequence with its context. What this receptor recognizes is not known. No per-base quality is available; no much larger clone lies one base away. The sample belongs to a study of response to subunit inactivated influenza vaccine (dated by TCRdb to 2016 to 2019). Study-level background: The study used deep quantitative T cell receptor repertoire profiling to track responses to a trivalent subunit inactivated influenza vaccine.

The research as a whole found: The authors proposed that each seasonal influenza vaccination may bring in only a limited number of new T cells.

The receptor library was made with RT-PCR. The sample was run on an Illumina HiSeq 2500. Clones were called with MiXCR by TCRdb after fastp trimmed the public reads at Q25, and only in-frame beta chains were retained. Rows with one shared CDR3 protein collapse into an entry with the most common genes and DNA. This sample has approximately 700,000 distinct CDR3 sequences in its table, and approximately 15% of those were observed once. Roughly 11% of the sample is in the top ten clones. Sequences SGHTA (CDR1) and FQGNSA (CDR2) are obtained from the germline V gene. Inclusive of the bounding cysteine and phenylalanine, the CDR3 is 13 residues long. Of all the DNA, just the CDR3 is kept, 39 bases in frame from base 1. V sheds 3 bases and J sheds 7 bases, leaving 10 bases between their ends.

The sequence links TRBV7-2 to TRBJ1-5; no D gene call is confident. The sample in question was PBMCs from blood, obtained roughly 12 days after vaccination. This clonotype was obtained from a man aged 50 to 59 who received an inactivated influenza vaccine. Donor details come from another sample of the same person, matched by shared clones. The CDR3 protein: CASSLHGGQPQHF. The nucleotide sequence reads TGTGCCAGCAGCTTGCATGGAGGGCAGCCCCAGCATTTT.